This T cell receptor beta chain derives from a study of blood T cells in healthy people across ages. This clonotype was detected only once. Its antigen is undetermined. The junction and the germline gene differ at one end; a read error may be behind it. With a J-beta primer mix and a sample-barcoded 5' primer, a second PCR ran about 7 to 12 cycles. TCRdb re-called the 5' RACE reads through MiXCR, storing one row per CDR3 protein. The sample consists of about 720,000 distinct CDR3 sequences, roughly 25% of them appearing once. Findings and caveats of the study: With naive T cell percentage, TCR beta diversity showed a strong correlation. Higher diversity and more naive CD4+ cells were features of long-lived donors, compared to aged donors.

This sample was shared with a second study, whose subject was T cells of mothers and their children. That work contributes: Sequencing returned over 10 million TCR beta CDR3 reads per mother and roughly 3.1 million per child.

The clonotype originates from a boy aged 10-17 years in good health. Sequencing used blood.

Written as DNA, the CDR3 is TGCGCCAGCAGGCCAACTAGCGGGGGTAGCACAGATACGCGGTATTTT. As protein: CASRPTSGGSTDTRYF. J is TRBJ2-3 and V is TRBV5-1; 11 nucleotides align to TRBD2. CDR3 length: 16 amino acids. Germline CDR1 and CDR2: SGHRS and YFSETQ. Based on the CDR3 plus reference TRBV5-1 and TRBJ2-3, the full variable domain is KAGVTQTPRYLIKTRGQQVTLSCSPISGHRSVSWYQQTPGQGLQFLFEYFSETQRNKGNFPGRFSGRQFSNSRSEMNVSTLELGDSALYLCASRPTSGGSTDTRYFGPGTRLTVL.